This TCR beta chain was recorded in a study of blood T cell repertoires in COVID-19. Study at large: The study drew acute and convalescent COVID-19 samples from the United States, Italy and Spain. T cells, B-cell-depleted T cells, or PBMCs supplied cDNA or gDNA.

This clone was seen a few times. Germline V CDR1 and CDR2: LGHNA, YSLEER. The CDR3 loop spans 16 amino acids. V lost 0 bases to trimming and J lost 10 bases; unmatched junction nucleotides: 8. Per the original methods: Quantification of nucleated cells was approximated via reference gene primer amplification. Profiling relied on immunoSEQ multiplex PCR, and the TCRdb table lists in-frame clones only, not all of them. Clone size and the V and J calls come from that table; the DNA yielded D and trimming. The data contain about 120,000 clones, 85% to 90% of them singletons. The sequenced sample was peripheral blood. The TCR sequence derives from a man between 60 and 75 years old with acute or convalescent COVID-19. The V call is TRBV4-3, the J call TRBJ1-6; 8 bases map to TRBD1. The CDR3 nucleotides read TGCGCCAGCAGCCAAGATGGACAGGGATCAGCGTCACCCCTCCACTTT. Translated, it gives CASSQDGQGSASPLHF.